Below, 4 T cell receptor beta chains from the same sample are listed, as sequenced in a study of monozygotic twins with inflammatory bowel disease. For each CDR3 protein, TCRdb gives one entry from its re-call of the 5' RACE reads, without DNA. The listing contains approximately 200,000 distinct CDR3 sequences. Input material: blood. These receptors were collected from a human donor with ulcerative colitis or Crohn's disease, or a healthy co-twin of an affected twin (not recorded which).

V and J are TRBV20-1 and TRBJ2-3; the TRBD1 assignment by TCRdb is unverifiable without DNA. The germline CDR1 and CDR2 sequences are DFQATT and SNEGSKA (reference sequence). The CDR3 has 14 residues. CDR3 in amino acids: CSAYGQGTTDTQYF.

The chain combines TRBV3-1 with TRBJ1-1; the TRBD1 assignment by TCRdb is unverifiable without DNA. This CDR3 spans 14 amino acids. The germline V gene encodes CDR1 LGHDT and CDR2 YNNKEL (reference sequence). The CDR3 here is CASSQNEGKGDAFF.

The chain carries TRBV20-1 and TRBJ1-1. The CDR3 is 14 amino acids. Germline CDR1 reads DFQATT; CDR2 reads SNEGSKA (reference sequence). This chain's CDR3 is CSALPAGGDTEAFF.

The CDR3 here is CASSVQAQGGTPTEAFF. The V gene is TRBV4-2, the J gene TRBJ1-1; TCRdb gives TRBD1 as the D gene, but with no DNA this cannot be confirmed. The CDR3 sequence is 17 residues long. Germline lookup yields CDR1 LGHNA and CDR2 YNFKEQ.